This TCR beta chain was documented in a study of regulatory T cells in long-lasting Graves disease. Time point in this sample: newly diagnosed GD, antithyroid drugs for less than 3 months. Generation of the TCR library employed RNA extracted from PBMCs. Trimming pared 2 bases from V and 4 bases from J, leaving 10 bases between. The CDR3 sequence is 13 residues long. CDR1 is DFQATT, CDR2 SNEGSKA, per germline (reference sequence). Building of the TCR beta libraries involved iRepertoire HTBI primers and Arm-PCR of CDR3 regions. TCRdb re-called the multiplex PCR reads with MiXCR, one entry per CDR3 protein. The table lists 500,000 or so distinct CDR3 sequences, around 15% of them singletons, with 12% in the top ten. In this sample, this clonotype turned up many times. The sample was also linked to a second study, of T cells in Graves' hyperthyroidism and ophthalmopathy. As that study records: Peripheral blood also featured most of the thyroid clonotypes expanded above 0.001. A model built on 13 V-J features separated ophthalmopathy from stable hyperthyroidism.

The sequenced sample was peripheral blood mononuclear cells (PBMCs), obtained at new diagnosis, from a patient treated with antithyroid drugs. The chain combines TRBV20-1 with TRBJ2-3; D is undetermined. The receptor's source is a man aged 40-49 years with Graves disease. The CDR3 coding sequence is TGCAGTGCTAGACGGAGCGTCTCAGATACGCAGTATTTT. Translated, it gives CSARRSVSDTQYF.